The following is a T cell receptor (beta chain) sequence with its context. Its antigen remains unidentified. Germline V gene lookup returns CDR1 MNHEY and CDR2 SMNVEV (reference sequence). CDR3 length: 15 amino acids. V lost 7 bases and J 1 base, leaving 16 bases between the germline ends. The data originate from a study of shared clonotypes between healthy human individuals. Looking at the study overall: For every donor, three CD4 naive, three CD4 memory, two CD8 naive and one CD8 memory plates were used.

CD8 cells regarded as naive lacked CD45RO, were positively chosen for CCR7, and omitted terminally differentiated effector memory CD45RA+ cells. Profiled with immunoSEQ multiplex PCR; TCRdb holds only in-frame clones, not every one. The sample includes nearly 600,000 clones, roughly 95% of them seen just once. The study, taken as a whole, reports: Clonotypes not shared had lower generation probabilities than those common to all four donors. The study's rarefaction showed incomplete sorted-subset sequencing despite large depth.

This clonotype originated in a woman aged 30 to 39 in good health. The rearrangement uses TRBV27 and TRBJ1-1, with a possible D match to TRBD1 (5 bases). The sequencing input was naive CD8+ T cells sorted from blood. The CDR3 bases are TGTGCCAGCATGTGGGGCCACCTCGCGAACACTGAAGCTTTCTTT. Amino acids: CASMWGHLANTEAFF.